This section outlines one T cell receptor (beta chain) sequence together with its context. This sample was taken from a study of technical replicates of blood from a handful of donors. Assay: immunoSEQ multiplex PCR; the TCRdb copy retains only in-frame clones and omits some. The sample gives tens of thousands of clones, 85% to 95% of which show up once; less than 0.3% is in the top ten. Germline V gene sequence: CDR1 SGHAT, CDR2 FQNNGV. This CDR3 comprises 19 residues. V lost 5 bases, J lost 2 bases, and 16 bases stayed unmatched. This chain links TRBV11-2 with TRBJ1-3; TRBD1 aligns across 9 bases. The source material was T cells isolated from PBMCs. The sequence was collected from a human donor in good health. In nucleotides, the CDR3 is TGTGCCAGCAGCCCCCGCCGCCGGACAGGGGACGCTCCTGGAAACACCATATATTTT. As protein: CASSPRRRTGDAPGNTIYF.